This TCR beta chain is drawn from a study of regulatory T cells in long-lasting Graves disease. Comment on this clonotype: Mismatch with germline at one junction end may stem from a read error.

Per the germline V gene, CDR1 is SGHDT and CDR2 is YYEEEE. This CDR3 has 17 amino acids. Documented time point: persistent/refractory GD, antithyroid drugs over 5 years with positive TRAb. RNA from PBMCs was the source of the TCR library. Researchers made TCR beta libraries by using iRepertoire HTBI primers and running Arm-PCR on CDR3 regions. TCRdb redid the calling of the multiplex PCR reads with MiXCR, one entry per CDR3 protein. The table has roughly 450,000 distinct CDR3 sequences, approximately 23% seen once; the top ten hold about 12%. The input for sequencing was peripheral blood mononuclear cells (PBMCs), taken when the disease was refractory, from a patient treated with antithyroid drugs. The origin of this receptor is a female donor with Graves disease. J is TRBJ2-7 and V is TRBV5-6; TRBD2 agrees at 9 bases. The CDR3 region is CASNLPGLAGAAYEQYF. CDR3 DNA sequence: TGTGCCAGCAACTTGCCGGGACTAGCTGGCGCAGCTTACGAGCAGTACTTC.